Below are 11 T cell receptor beta chains sequenced from a single sample in a study of graft-versus-host responses after intestinal transplantation. Measured with immunoSEQ multiplex PCR; TCRdb has only the in-frame clones, and not every one. Among about 47,000 clones listed, approximately 95% were seen once. Their antigens are not known. Sample: unstimulated CD8+ T cells sorted from spleen or lymph node cells, taken before transplant. Receptor source: a human donor who was the organ donor for an intestinal transplant.

The chain carries TRBV29-1 and TRBJ1-2; D is unclear. CDR3 length: 11 residues. Germline-derived CDR1 and CDR2 are SQVTM and ANQGSEA. V was trimmed by 3 bases and J by 2 bases, leaving 4 bases between them. CDR3 sequence: CSVEDNYGYTF. For the CDR3, the DNA is TGCAGCGTTGAGGACAACTATGGCTACACCTTC.

The chain is built from TRBV6-6 and TRBJ2-1, with D perhaps TRBD1 or TRBD2 (9 bases each). This CDR3 is 15 amino acids long. Germline V CDR1 and CDR2: MNHNY, SVGAGI (reference sequence). V was shortened by 5 bases and J by 8 bases, with 19 bases between the two germline ends. This CDR3 reads CASSTQGAGGYEQFF. DNA for the CDR3: TGTGCCAGCAGTACACAGGGGGCGGGGGGGTATGAGCAGTTCTTC.

V gene TRBV30 combines with J gene TRBJ2-5; D is undetermined. The V end was cut by 4 bases, the J end by 4 bases, with 13 bases between. CDR3 size: 13 residues. CDR1 and CDR2 (germline): GTSNPN, SVGIG (reference sequence). The CDR3 spells CAWTKSGLETQYF. CDR3 DNA: TGTGCCTGGACTAAGTCTGGGTTAGAGACCCAGTACTTC.

The chain is built from TRBV15 and TRBJ1-2; 7 bases fit TRBD1. With 3 bases clipped from V and 2 bases from J, the junction kept 6 bases outside the gene matches. Germline CDR1 LNHNV, CDR2 YYDKDF (reference sequence). The CDR3 is made up of 15 amino acids. The CDR3 coding sequence is TGTGCCACCAGCAGTTCAGGGGGACTGAACTATGGCTACACCTTC. Protein product: CATSSSGGLNYGYTF.

The V call is TRBV21-1, the J call TRBJ2-2; the table's D call TRBD2 went unverified against the DNA. TRBV21-1 is tagged as a pseudogene. This CDR3 is built from 13 residues. The CDR3 nucleotides read TGTGCCAGCAGCAAACCGACTTGTGGGGAGCTGTTTTTT. Its protein product is CASSKPTCGELFF.

The V call is TRBV4-1, the J call TRBJ2-1; the D is unclear. CDR3 length: 15 amino acids. Trimming pared 4 bases from V and 5 bases from J, leaving 15 bases between. The V gene's germline CDR1 is MGHRA and CDR2 YSYEKL. CDR3 DNA sequence: TGCGCCAGCAGCCGCGTACACACTGAGAACAATGAGCAGTTCTTC. It encodes CASSRVHTENNEQFF.

The chain couples TRBV5-6 to TRBJ2-1, with D possibly matching TRBD1 (5 bases). The CDR3 extends over 16 amino acids. Germline V gives CDR1 SGHDT, CDR2 YYEEEE. The V end was cut by 4 bases, the J end by 0 bases, with 14 bases between. The CDR3 spells CASSPGHFSSYNEQFF. As DNA, the CDR3 is TGTGCCAGCAGCCCCGGACACTTCAGCTCCTACAATGAGCAGTTCTTC.

This chain uses TRBV13 with TRBJ2-4; TRBD2 matches at 8 bases. With 7 bases clipped from V and 3 bases from J, the junction kept 11 bases outside the gene matches. Germline V gene lookup returns CDR1 PRHDT and CDR2 FYEKMQ (reference sequence). The CDR3 sequence is 16 residues long. CDR3 sequence: CASTSGGAVGKNIQYF. For the CDR3, the DNA is TGTGCCAGCACCTCCGGGGGGGCGGTGGGCAAAAACATTCAGTACTTC.

This rearrangement joins TRBV27 to TRBJ2-3, with TRBD1 matching 7 bases. Germline loops: CDR1 MNHEY, CDR2 SMNVEV (reference sequence). CDR3 length: 15 amino acids. Germline trimming cut 7 bases from V and 1 base from J; bases unmatched to any gene: 8. The CDR3 sequence is CASTTQGIGTDTQYF. CDR3 coding DNA: TGTGCCAGCACCACACAGGGGATTGGCACAGATACGCAGTATTTT.

The chain couples TRBV6-1 to TRBJ1-5, with a possible D match to TRBD1 (5 bases). The germline CDR1 and CDR2 sequences are MNHNS and SASEGT. With 1 base removed from V and 3 bases from J, the gap between germline ends came to 10 bases. The CDR3 is 15 residues long. CDR3: CASSEGTLVNQPQHF. CDR3 in DNA: TGTGCCAGCAGTGAAGGGACACTCGTCAATCAGCCCCAGCATTTT.

In its sample, this clone was seen once. This rearrangement joins TRBV7-6 to TRBJ2-7; D is uncertain. Trimming pared 5 bases from V and 0 bases from J, leaving 14 bases between. This CDR3 comprises 15 residues. Looked up from germline, CDR1 is SGHVS and CDR2 is FNYEAQ. CDR3 bases: TGTGCCAGCAGCCTCGTGAAGGCAGACTCCTACGAGCAGTACTTC. This gives the protein CASSLVKADSYEQYF.